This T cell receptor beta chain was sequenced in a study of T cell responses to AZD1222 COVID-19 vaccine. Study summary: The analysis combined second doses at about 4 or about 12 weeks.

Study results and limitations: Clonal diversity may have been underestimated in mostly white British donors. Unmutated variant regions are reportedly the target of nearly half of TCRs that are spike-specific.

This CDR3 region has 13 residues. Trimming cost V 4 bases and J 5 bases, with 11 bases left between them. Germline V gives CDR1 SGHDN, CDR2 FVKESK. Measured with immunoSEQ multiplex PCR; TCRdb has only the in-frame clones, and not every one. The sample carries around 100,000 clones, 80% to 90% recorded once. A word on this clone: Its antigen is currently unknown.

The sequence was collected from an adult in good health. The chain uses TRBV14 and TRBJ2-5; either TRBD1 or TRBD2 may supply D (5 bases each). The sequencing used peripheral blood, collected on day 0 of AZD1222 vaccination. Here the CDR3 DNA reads TGTGCCAGCAGCCGTGGCTGGGGGGAGACCCAGTACTTC. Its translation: CASSRGWGETQYF.